This T cell receptor beta chain stems from a study of blood T cell repertoires in COVID-19. Study in general: T cells, B-cell-depleted T cells, or PBMCs provided the cDNA or gDNA that served as material.

Original data processing: Cell counts per sample came from amplifying reference gene primers. Using immunoSEQ multiplex PCR, the repertoire was profiled, and TCRdb retains in-frame clones only, with some absent. That table gives V, J and clone size, and the DNA gave D and trimming. Of around 64,000 clones in the sample, roughly 84% were seen once. The ends were cut back, 5 bases at V and 4 bases at J, with 18 bases in the middle. The germline CDR1 and CDR2 sequences are MNHNY and SVGAGI (reference sequence). This CDR3 is 15 amino acids long. The J gene is TRBJ2-7, the V gene TRBV6-6; possible D gene TRBD1, 6 bases. The clonotype comes from a woman younger than 35 with acute or convalescent COVID-19. Sequenced sample: peripheral blood. The CDR3: CASSPRTTGLYEQYF. CDR3 sequence (DNA): TGTGCCAGCAGTCCGCGGACAACAGGGTTATACGAGCAGTACTTC.